The rows below give T cell receptor beta chains drawn from one sample of a study of response to subunit inactivated influenza vaccine. MiXCR, applied by TCRdb to the RT-PCR reads, yields one record per CDR3 protein. Among about 620,000 distinct CDR3 sequences listed, around 10% were seen once. These same data were also listed under a study on T cells expressing NK-cell markers.

The source material was PBMCs from blood, sampled on the day of vaccination. These TCRs come from a man over 45 who received an inactivated influenza vaccine. CDR3s include the opening cysteine and the closing phenylalanine or tryptophan.

V gene	J gene	CDR3 protein
TRBV6-2/TRBV6-3	TRBJ2-1	CASSYLREQFF
TRBV19	TRBJ2-5	CASSQADSLQETQYF
TRBV7-9	TRBJ2-1	CASSRAWEQFF
TRBV27	TRBJ2-7	CASRRDRDYEQYF
TRBV5-1	TRBJ2-7	CASSLAYGYEQYF
TRBV7-7	TRBJ2-3	CASSPLAGGPVTDTQYF
TRBV5-1	TRBJ2-7	CASGKDPYEQYF
TRBV5-5	TRBJ2-3	CASRTGLASPDTQYF
TRBV5-6	TRBJ2-1	CASSLSLGYHYNEQFF
TRBV15	TRBJ2-3	CATSRDLRTRPTDTQYF
TRBV12-3/TRBV12-4	TRBJ2-2	CASGLTGNTGELFF
TRBV12-3/TRBV12-4	TRBJ2-1	CASSLGNEQFF
TRBV12-3/TRBV12-4	TRBJ1-1	CASGTGIATEAFF
TRBV6-2/TRBV6-3	TRBJ2-5	CASSYSPRETQYF
TRBV19	TRBJ2-4	CASSLTSGPAKNIQYF
TRBV7-6	TRBJ2-1	CASSLVVTGVNEQFF
TRBV4-3	TRBJ1-3	CASSHTSGNTIYF
TRBV5-1	TRBJ2-7	CASSLATPHEQYF
TRBV6-5	TRBJ2-7	CASSYGGTSYEQYF
TRBV6-2/TRBV6-3	TRBJ2-7	CASGQPTYEQYF
TRBV4-3	TRBJ1-6	CASSQDWGFGTISPLHF
TRBV6-2/TRBV6-3	TRBJ2-1	CASSYTGRLWFF
TRBV9	TRBJ2-3	CASSHPRDRGPDTQYF
TRBV6-1	TRBJ2-7	CASSLYMRASYEQYF
TRBV20-1	TRBJ1-1	CSAGRGVMNTEAFF
TRBV12-3/TRBV12-4	TRBJ1-2	CASSLGPGYTF
TRBV20-1	TRBJ2-3	CSARVLGAGRADTQYF
TRBV29-1	TRBJ2-2	CSASTGTSTGELFF
TRBV5-1	TRBJ1-2	CASSLAQGGSGYTF
TRBV5-1	TRBJ1-2	CASSLQQGSYTF
TRBV4-3	TRBJ2-2	CASSQELVAGELFF
TRBV7-3	TRBJ2-1	CASSFKDRAKTLPFF
TRBV29-1	TRBJ1-4	CSVAGGDEKLFF
TRBV12-3/TRBV12-4	TRBJ1-2	CASSSLSFGYTF
TRBV10-2	TRBJ2-7	CASRPTGSYEQYF
TRBV9	TRBJ2-1	CASSVGLDTSYNEQFF
TRBV4-3	TRBJ2-5	CASSQASDETQYF
TRBV2	TRBJ2-1	CASSDHQRRYNEQFF
TRBV7-8	TRBJ2-3	CASSLESSGNTDTQYF
TRBV12-3/TRBV12-4	TRBJ2-6	CASSSTPGSGANVLTF
TRBV6-1	TRBJ2-7	CATGLAGNYEQYF
TRBV4-1	TRBJ2-7	CASSQVNEGYEQYF
TRBV20-1	TRBJ2-7	CSTTGGDRGPYEQYF
TRBV5-1	TRBJ2-1	CASSLWQGAWDEQFF
TRBV21-1	TRBJ2-5	CASSKVQTHRESVETQYF